This T cell receptor beta chain came from a study of cytomegalovirus exposure and HLA in healthy donors (dated by TCRdb to 2016 to 2017). General notes on the study: In an earlier analysis of roughly 590 of the donors, about 270 Gb of sequence data and 117 million unique TCR beta sequences from about 180 million T cells were reported. About 300 gigabases of sequencing data and approximately 85 million unique TCR sequences were included in an early release covering about 600 HLA-typed donors. Among the roughly 370 genotyped donors, around 81% belonged to the genetic ancestry cluster associated with self-reported Caucasian donors. The study aimed to test whether cataloging public T cell receptors could reveal signatures of past pathogen exposure. The study profiled the T cell repertoires of about 640 subjects by immunosequencing and related them to cytomegalovirus serostatus. A separate validation cohort of over 95 different subjects was used in addition to the approximately 610-subject first cohort. To predict cytomegalovirus infection status, the study brought together high-throughput TCR immunosequencing, statistical association of individual TCRs with disease status, and machine learning. A later analysis re-analyzed previously published TCR beta repertoires from 650 to 800 donors and added high-resolution HLA genotyping to study TCR occurrence patterns. Rather than drawing on any new phenotypic data, the later analysis identified candidate immune exposures from TCR beta sequences and the way those sequences occurred across donors. An earlier analysis of 587 of the donors applied high-throughput TCR beta sequencing to assess whether each TCR beta V gene segment acted as functional or pseudogenic. Alongside the repertoire data, information on donor age, sex, ethnicity and CMV serostatus was compiled. A later genetic analysis used genome-wide SNP genotypes for about three fifths of the 666 donors, treating that subset as a discovery cohort. Every repertoire in the discovery cohort had been generated on one and the same sequencing platform. Both class I and class II loci were covered by HLA typing, at four-digit resolution. Typing coverage differed by locus: A, B, C, DRB1 and DQB1 were typed in about 620-630 donors, DQA1 in 500 to 550, DPA1 in approximately 600, and DPB1 in 472. A handful of DR-DQ haplotypes were handled as single units for association and clustering because linkage in the cohort was strong. Across 398 genotyped donors of the cohort, an average of approximately 200,000 unique TCR beta nucleotide sequences per donor were sequenced, and approximately 19% of those sequences were non-productive.

The CDR3 measures 13 amino acids from cysteine to phenylalanine. Only the CDR3 part of the read is kept: 39 bases, read in frame from the first base. CDR1 and CDR2 are read off the germline V gene (reference sequence) as LNHDA and SQIVND. Clipping removes 5 bases from V and 11 bases from J, with 8 as the unmatched junction base count. On the study overall, not on this receptor specifically: The sequencing pipeline was judged likely to have produced a cluster of highly shared sequence variants as a technical artifact. Linkage disequilibrium might explain the correlated functional status among segregating V segments, but an unknown experimental factor could not be ruled out. In both the original and validation cohorts, the classifier was reported to diagnose cytomegalovirus status with high specificity and sensitivity. In an earlier analysis of several hundred of the donors, most TCR beta V segments were observed in productive rearrangements about 87% or about 30% of the time, broadly matching IMGT annotations. In the study, some 160 TCR beta chains were listed as associated with cytomegalovirus. In vitro tests confirmed that a few of the cytomegalovirus-associated TCR beta chains recognize cytomegalovirus antigens. A later genetic analysis associated a missense DCLRE1C variant with V-gene and J-gene trimming of TCR beta chains, and an independent cohort replicated the association. Specific HLA alleles were associated with 15,000 to 20,000 TCR beta sequences at a false discovery rate of 0.05 in a later analysis. In a later analysis, most CMV-associated TCR beta chains were found to appear HLA-restricted, with HLA associations seemingly driven largely by CMV exposure. The earlier analysis of fewer than 750 of the donors excluded approximately 15 rarely observed V segments, including chromosome 9 orphons, because counts were too low. A later analysis found that TCR association rates varied across HLA loci, with DRB1 alleles showing the most associated TCRs and HLA-C alleles the fewest. In a later genetic analysis, fewer N-insertions in productive TCRs were reported among donors in an Asian-associated ancestry cluster than the 666-donor mean. This cohort had only TCR beta chains sequenced, and the lack of alpha or paired-chain data limited which features could be detected. In a later analysis, several top co-occurrence clusters were reported to appear linked to parvovirus B19, influenza, CMV and Epstein-Barr virus. Presence/absence analyses assumed roughly uniform sequencing depth across donors, an assumption that may not hold. Compared with equally common non-associated chains, HLA-associated TCR beta chains in a later analysis were more clonally expanded and had lower generation probabilities. A further reported finding was that TCR beta sequences accurately predicted the HLA-A and HLA-B alleles for most subjects in the first cohort. The 87-base-pair reads could not distinguish some IMGT-functional V segments, including TRBV6-2 and TRBV6-3, so those segments were excluded. When HLA alleles, especially DR and DQ, strongly co-occurred, attributing TCR associations to individual alleles was difficult. CMV serostatus was the only immune exposure information available for the cohort. It was suggested by the authors that the approach could potentially be generalized to other disease states and immunological phenotypes. Across donors, most TCR sequences were observed very rarely, whereas some public TCRs were present in many individuals. HLA typing was unavailable for some donors at each locus, so association tests used only the typed subset.

Libraries were constructed by the immunoSEQ multiplex PCR assay. A mixture of 60 forward primers for TCR Vbeta segments and 13 reverse primers for TCR Jbeta segments was used in the multiplex PCR. Amplification of the CDR3 region of rearranged TCR beta genes was performed with a multiplex PCR assay on genomic DNA. Amplified TCR beta libraries were sequenced as 87-base-pair reads on the Illumina HiSeq System. As for how the authors treated the data: A later analysis counted about 76 million unique TCR beta chains across the 700 or so repertoires, and around 9.9 million of these chains were shared by at least two donors. Raw reads were error-corrected and collapsed into unique sequences with a nearest-neighbor algorithm that merged closely related sequences to remove PCR and sequencing errors. V, D and J gene segments were assigned by aligning CDR3 sequences to IMGT reference sequences. For a sequence to be retained, a match of at least six nucleotides was required to both a V gene segment and a J gene segment. Rearrangements were classified as productive when the CDR3 lacked stop codons and remained in frame with V and J, and all other rearrangements were classified as non-productive. Following IMGT convention, CDR3 was defined as the stretch from the second conserved V-encoded cysteine up to the conserved J-encoded phenylalanine. In an earlier analysis of roughly 610 of the donors, sequences lacking an unambiguous match to a single V gene segment were excluded. In an earlier analysis of 587 of the donors, V segments were called functional above 56.7% productive rearrangements and were called segregating when the between-donor standard deviation exceeded 5%. A statistical classification framework was built to diagnose cytomegalovirus status from the catalog of TCR beta chain sequences. In a later analysis, V and J genes were assigned by comparing TCR nucleotide sequences against IMGT/GENE-DB human TR gene sequences. A later analysis assigned CDR3 sequences and most-parsimonious VDJ recombination scenarios with the TCRdist pipeline. In a later analysis, every TCR beta chain was defined by the combination of its CDR3 amino acid sequence and its V-gene family, and reads without a unique V-gene family were dropped. A later analysis removed 550 to 650 highly shared, low-generation-probability nucleotide sequences to deal with suspected cross-contamination and a sequencing artifact. In a later analysis, a clonal expansion index for each public chain was calculated from normalized within-repertoire ranks of inferred template counts. In a later analysis, generation probabilities were computed using a VDJ recombination model fitted to out-of-frame rearrangements, and the results were checked against IGoR. In a later analysis, hypergeometric tests were used to score TCR-TCR, TCR-HLA and TCR-CMV co-occurrence, with a repertoire-size bias correction applied to TCR pairs. A later analysis estimated false discovery rates by permuting HLA or CMV assignments 20 times. In a later analysis, co-occurring TCRs were grouped using DBSCAN, with TCRdist sequence similarity added in when clustering inside HLA-allele-positive subsets. Co-occurrence clustering excluded repertoires with fewer than 30,000 or more than 120,000 public chains, plus five with anomalous nucleotide sharing. In its TCRdb copy, this immuneACCESS table keeps in-frame sequences only and misses some clones. Where compared with another copy, unresolved V genes explain less than half of these, and the others have no known cause. From that table come the V and J calls and clone size; the DNA was used to work out D and trimming. The sample table holds 95,000 to 110,000 clones. Approximately 3.7% of the sample is in the top ten clones.

A note on this clone: The clone's antigen remains unknown.

In total, approximately 700 healthy bone marrow donors made up the cohort. Cohort members were all nominally healthy when sampled, although unrecorded immune exposures were likely present. The donor was CMV seronegative and belonged to the group of under 400 seronegative cohort members. A peripheral blood sample was provided by each donor, and peripheral blood mononuclear cells were used for TCR beta sequencing. Genomic DNA extraction from the blood cell samples was performed with the Qiagen DNeasy Blood Extraction Kit. The TCR originated in a middle-aged man in good health and CMV-seronegative. The material sequenced was PBMCs. This chain joins TRBV19 to TRBJ1-1, and TRBD1 aligns with 10 junction nucleotides. CDR3 sequence: CASSLRDRGVAFF. Read as DNA, the sequence is TGTGCCAGTAGTCTCCGGGACAGGGGTGTTGCTTTCTTT.